This T cell receptor beta chain was sequenced in a study of shared clonotypes between healthy human individuals (TCRdb year 2020). Regarding the research as a whole: The cohort included three men and two women between 18 and 49 years of age. To estimate repertoire size and how much clonotypes are shared between individuals, the study performed deep sequencing of blood TCR repertoires from roughly five healthy adults. For each donor, CD4 naive and CD4 memory were each run on three plates, CD8 naive on two plates, and CD8 memory on one plate. Libraries were prepared and TCR repertoires were sequenced by different laboratories using diverse techniques, in order to increase sequencing depth and limit assay-specific biases. Per donor, leukapheresis produced somewhere between about 0.85 and 10 billion PBMCs.

Donors were healthy HIV-negative adults with no recently reported acute infections or vaccinations. Only Caucasian adults living in Nashville, Tennessee, USA were represented among the donors. CD4+ T cells were enriched through magnetic negative selection, after which naive cells were positively selected on CD45RA and the remaining negative fraction served as the memory subset. Blood was collected by leukapheresis, and PBMCs were isolated by Ficoll-Histopaque density gradient centrifugation and then cryopreserved in liquid nitrogen vapor phase. Analytical flow cytometry was used to check the purity and quantity of every magnetically sorted T cell population. Each sorted fraction had its genomic DNA isolated and then quantified by UV absorbance on a Nanodrop 2000c. Using the deep immunoSEQ assay, TCR CDR3 regions were amplified from genomic DNA by multiplex PCR. Extracted genomic DNA from each cell subset was spread evenly across all wells of several immunoSEQ 96-well plates, with each plate serving as a replicate. For sorted subsets, 150 to 250 ng genomic DNA, equal to 30,000 or so T cell genomes, was loaded into each replicate PCR. Purified libraries were quantified with a Qubit 3.0 fluorometer, sized on a Bioanalyzer 2100, and re-quantified with the KAPA Library Quantification kit. Every immunoSEQ 96-well plate was sequenced on a dedicated single-read 150-cycle Illumina NextSeq 550 flow cell. The published analysis was carried out like this. The immunoSEQ output contained only junctional sequences without quality scores, so filtering could not match that applied to full-length reads. Sequences were annotated with PyIR, a Python wrapper for IgBLAST v1.9, and V/J genes and CDR3 were assigned using IMGT germline references. Reads were removed for weak V/J assignments (E-value above 1e-6), missing CDR3, stop codons, out-of-frame junctions, or ambiguous translated residues. V3J clonotypes were defined as sequences sharing the same inferred V gene, J gene, and CDR3 amino acid sequence. The percentage overlap between two repertoires was calculated by dividing the number of shared unique clonotypes by the size of the smaller repertoire. Repertoire richness was assessed with RTK rarefaction, the Chao1 estimator, and Recon v2.1 estimates of unobserved clonotypes. Generation probabilities for all TCRbeta clonotypes obtained by the gDNA method from a handful of donors were computed using OLGA. TCRdb provides this immuneACCESS table in a form limited to in-frame rearrangements. Some clones are lacking; in checked studies, under half of them reflect an unresolved V gene, and why the rest are absent is not known. Clone size and V and J calls were adopted from that table, with D and trimming inferred from the DNA. This sample comprises around 700,000 clones, more than 70% of them detected only once. The ten largest clones add up to around 2% of the sample.

Comments on this clone: No antigen is known for it. It has no much larger one-base neighbor in the sample; base qualities were not kept.

The paper as a whole reports these results and caveats: Across a few donors, around 5.4% of naive CD4, roughly 3.4% of naive CD8, under 2.5% of memory CD4, and approximately 0.42% of memory CD8 clonotypes were shared. Higher generation probabilities were observed for clonotypes shared by all four sorted-subset donors than for non-shared clonotypes. Because the study included only a small number of donors, the genetic and exposure-history diversity represented was limited. Pairwise subsampling led to the expectation that sequencing depth would affect the degree of clonotype sharing among donors. Rarefaction of sorted-subset datasets indicated incomplete sequencing despite the large sequencing depth. Sampling was restricted to blood, and TCR repertoires in tissue are likely to differ from TCR repertoires in blood. Naive subsets generally had larger estimated clonotype richness than memory subsets did.

The receptor's source is a woman aged 25 to 45 in good health. Sequenced input: memory CD4+ T cells sorted from blood. According to the study, the label for this sample's cell subset or site signals: CD45RA-negative fraction.

The CDR3 protein sequence reads: CAAGGRGNSYEQYF. The sequence in DNA is TGTGCCGCGGGGGGCAGGGGGAACTCCTACGAGCAGTACTTC. The rearranged chain carries TRBV2 and TRBJ2-7; the D region possibly corresponds to TRBD2 (8 bases align). V drops 11 bases and J drops 0 bases, leaving 17 bases in between. CDR1 is given as SNHLY and CDR2 as FYNNEI, both from the germline V gene. Counted from cysteine to phenylalanine, this CDR3 has 14 amino acids. Of the read, only the CDR3 DNA is kept; its 42 bases are in frame from base 1.